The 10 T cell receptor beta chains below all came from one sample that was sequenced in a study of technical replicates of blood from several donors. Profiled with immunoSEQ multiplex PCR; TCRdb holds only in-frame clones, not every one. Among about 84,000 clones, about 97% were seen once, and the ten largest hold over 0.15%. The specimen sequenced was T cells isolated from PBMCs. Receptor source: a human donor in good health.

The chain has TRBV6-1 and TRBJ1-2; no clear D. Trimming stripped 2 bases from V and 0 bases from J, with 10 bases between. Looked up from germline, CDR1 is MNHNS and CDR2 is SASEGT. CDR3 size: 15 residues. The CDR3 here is CASSELGGPNYGYTF. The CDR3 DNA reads TGTGCCAGCAGTGAACTTGGCGGGCCTAACTATGGCTACACCTTC.

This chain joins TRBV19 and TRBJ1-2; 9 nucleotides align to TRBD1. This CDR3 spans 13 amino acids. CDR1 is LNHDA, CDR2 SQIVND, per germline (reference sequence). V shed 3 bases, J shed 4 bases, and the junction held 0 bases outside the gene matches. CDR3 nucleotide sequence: TGTGCCAGTAGTATGGGACAGGGCTATGGCTACACCTTC. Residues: CASSMGQGYGYTF.

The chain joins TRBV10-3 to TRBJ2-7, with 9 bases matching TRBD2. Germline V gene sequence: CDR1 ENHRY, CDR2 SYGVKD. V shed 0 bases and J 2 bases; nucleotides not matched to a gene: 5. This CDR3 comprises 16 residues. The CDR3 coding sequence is TGTGCCATCAGTGAGTCAAGGGGCGGGGGGGCCTACGAGCAGTACTTC. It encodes CAISESRGGGAYEQYF.

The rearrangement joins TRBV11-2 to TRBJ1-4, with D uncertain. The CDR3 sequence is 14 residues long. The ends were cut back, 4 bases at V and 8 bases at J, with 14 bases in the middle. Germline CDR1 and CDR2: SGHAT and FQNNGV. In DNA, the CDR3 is TGTGCCAGCAGCTCGAAGCGAATAAGGGAAAAACTGTTTTTT. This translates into CASSSKRIREKLFF.

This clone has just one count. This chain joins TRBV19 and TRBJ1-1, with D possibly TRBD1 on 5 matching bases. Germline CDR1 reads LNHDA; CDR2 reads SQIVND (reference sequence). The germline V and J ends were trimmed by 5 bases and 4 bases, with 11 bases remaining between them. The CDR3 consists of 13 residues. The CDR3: CASSSHQGTEAFF. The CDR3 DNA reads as TGTGCCAGTAGTTCGCACCAGGGCACTGAAGCTTTCTTT.

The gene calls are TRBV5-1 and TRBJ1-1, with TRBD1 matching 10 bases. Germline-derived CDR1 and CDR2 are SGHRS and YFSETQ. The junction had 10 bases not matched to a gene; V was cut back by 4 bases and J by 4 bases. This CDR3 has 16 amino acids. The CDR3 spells CASSGIRDRGSTEAFF. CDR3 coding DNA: TGCGCCAGCAGCGGCATCCGGGACAGGGGTTCCACTGAAGCTTTCTTT. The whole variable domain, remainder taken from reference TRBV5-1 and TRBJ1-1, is KAGVTQTPRYLIKTRGQQVTLSCSPISGHRSVSWYQQTPGQGLQFLFEYFSETQRNKGNFPGRFSGRQFSNSRSEMNVSTLELGDSALYLCASSGIRDRGSTEAFFGQGTRLTVV.

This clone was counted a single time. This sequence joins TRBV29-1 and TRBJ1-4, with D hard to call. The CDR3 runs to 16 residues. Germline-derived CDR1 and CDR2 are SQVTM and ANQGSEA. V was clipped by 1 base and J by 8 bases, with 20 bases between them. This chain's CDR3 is CSVEAPSGAAREKLFF. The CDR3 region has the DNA TGCAGCGTTGAAGCCCCCAGTGGCGCGGCACGCGAAAAACTGTTTTTT.

CDR3 in amino acids: CASSVGDRVNEKLFF. Written as DNA, the CDR3 is TGTGCCAGCAGCGTAGGGGACAGGGTCAATGAAAAACTGTTTTTT. The chain is built from TRBV9 and TRBJ1-4; 9 nucleotides line up with TRBD1. J lost 5 bases, V lost 0 bases, and 2 bases had no gene match. There are 15 residues in the CDR3. The germline V gene has CDR1 SGDLS and CDR2 YYNGEE.

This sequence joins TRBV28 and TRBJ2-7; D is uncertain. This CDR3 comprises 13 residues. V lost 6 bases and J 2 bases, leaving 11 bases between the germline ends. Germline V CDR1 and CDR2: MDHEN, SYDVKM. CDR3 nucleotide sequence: TGTGCCAGCAGCTCCTCGGGTGCCTACGAGCAGTACTTC. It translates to CASSSSGAYEQYF.

This chain's CDR3 is CASSGPQAANEQFF. The CDR3 coding sequence is TGTGCCAGTAGTGGTCCCCAAGCGGCCAATGAGCAGTTCTTC. The chain recombines TRBV19 with TRBJ2-1; D perhaps matches TRBD2 (5 bases). Per germline, CDR1 LNHDA and CDR2 SQIVND (reference sequence). CDR3 size: 14 residues. The V end was cut by 5 bases, the J end by 6 bases, with 14 bases between. Full variable domain (missing parts from reference TRBV19 and TRBJ2-1): DGGITQSPKYLFRKEGQNVTLSCEQNLNHDAMYWYRQDPGQGLRLIYYSQIVNDFQKGDIAEGYSVSREKKESFPLTVTSAQKNPTAFYLCASSGPQAANEQFFGPGTRLTVL.